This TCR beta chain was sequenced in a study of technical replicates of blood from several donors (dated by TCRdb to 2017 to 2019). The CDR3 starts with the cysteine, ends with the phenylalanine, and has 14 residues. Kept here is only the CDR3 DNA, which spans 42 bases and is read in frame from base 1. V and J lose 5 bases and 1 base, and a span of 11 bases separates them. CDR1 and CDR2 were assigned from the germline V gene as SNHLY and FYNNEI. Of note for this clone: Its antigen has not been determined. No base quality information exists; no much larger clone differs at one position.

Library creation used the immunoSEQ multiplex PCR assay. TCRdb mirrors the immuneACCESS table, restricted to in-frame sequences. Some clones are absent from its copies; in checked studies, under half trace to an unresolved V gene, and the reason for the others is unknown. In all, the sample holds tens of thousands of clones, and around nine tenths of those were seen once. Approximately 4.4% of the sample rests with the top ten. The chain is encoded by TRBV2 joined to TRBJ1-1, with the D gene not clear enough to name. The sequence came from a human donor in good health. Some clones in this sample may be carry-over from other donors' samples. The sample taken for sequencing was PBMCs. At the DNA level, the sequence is TGTGCCAGCAGTTCCCGACCGGGGAACACTGAAGCTTTCTTT. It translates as CASSSRPGNTEAFF. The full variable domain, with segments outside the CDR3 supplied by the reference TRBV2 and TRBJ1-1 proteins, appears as EPEVTQTPSHQVTQMGQEVILRCVPISNHLYFYWYRQILGQKVEFLVSFYNNEISEKSEIFDDQFSVERPDGSNFTLKIRSTKLEDSAMYFCASSSRPGNTEAFFGQGTRLTVV.